These 2 T cell receptor beta chains were sequenced from one sample in a study of T cells in Graves' hyperthyroidism and ophthalmopathy. RNA transcripts gave rise to amplified TCR beta CDR3 regions. When the TCR CDR3 underwent first-round RT-PCR, the HTBI primer set was used. TCRdb re-derived calls from the multiplex PCR reads in MiXCR, one entry per CDR3 protein. The sample holds roughly 290,000 distinct CDR3 sequences, about a sixth seen once. The sequenced sample was blood. These receptors came from a woman in her sixties with Graves' ophthalmopathy.

In its sample, this clonotype was seen many times. This rearrangement joins TRBV20-1 to TRBJ2-1; TRBD2 agrees at 8 bases. V trimming: 4 bases; J trimming: 7 bases; junction bases outside the gene matches: 9. This CDR3 spans 14 amino acids. Germline V gene lookup returns CDR1 DFQATT and CDR2 SNEGSKA (reference sequence). This CDR3 reads CSATSGLAYNEQFF. As DNA, the CDR3 is TGCAGTGCTACTTCAGGACTAGCATATAATGAGCAGTTCTTC.

This clonotype came up a few times. The chain is built from TRBV10-3 and TRBJ2-4; 9 bases match TRBD2. Germline trimming cut 0 bases from V and 1 base from J; bases unmatched to any gene: 16. The CDR3 runs to 21 residues. Germline V gene lookup returns CDR1 ENHRY and CDR2 SYGVKD. CDR3 residues: CAISESFRGGRGGMAKNIQYF. The DNA for the CDR3 is TGTGCCATCAGTGAGTCTTTCCGCGGCGGGAGGGGAGGAATGGCCAAAAACATTCAGTACTTC.